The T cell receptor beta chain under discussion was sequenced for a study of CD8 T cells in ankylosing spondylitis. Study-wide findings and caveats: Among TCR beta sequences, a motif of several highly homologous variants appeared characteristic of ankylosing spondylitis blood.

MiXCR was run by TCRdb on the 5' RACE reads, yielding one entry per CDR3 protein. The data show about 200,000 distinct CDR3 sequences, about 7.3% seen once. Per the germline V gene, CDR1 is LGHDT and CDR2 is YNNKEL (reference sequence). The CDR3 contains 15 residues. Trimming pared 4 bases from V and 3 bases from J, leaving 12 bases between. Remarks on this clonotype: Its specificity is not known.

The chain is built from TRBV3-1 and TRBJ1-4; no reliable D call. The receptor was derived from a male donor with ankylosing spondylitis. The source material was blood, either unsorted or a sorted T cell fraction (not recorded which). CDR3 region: CASSRRGLANEKLFF. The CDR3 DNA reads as TGTGCCAGCAGCCGGAGAGGGCTCGCTAATGAAAAACTGTTTTTT.